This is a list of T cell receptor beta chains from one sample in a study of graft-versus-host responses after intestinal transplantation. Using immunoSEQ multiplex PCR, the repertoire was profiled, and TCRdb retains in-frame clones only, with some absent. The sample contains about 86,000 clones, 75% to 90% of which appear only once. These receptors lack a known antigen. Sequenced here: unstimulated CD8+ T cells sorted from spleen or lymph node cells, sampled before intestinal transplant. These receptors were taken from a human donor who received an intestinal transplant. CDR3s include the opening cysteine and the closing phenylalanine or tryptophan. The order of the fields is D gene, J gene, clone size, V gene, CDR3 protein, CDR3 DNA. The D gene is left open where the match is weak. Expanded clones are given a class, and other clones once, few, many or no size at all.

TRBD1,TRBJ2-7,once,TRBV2,CASSGTGDYEQYF,TGTGCCAGCAGCGGGACAGGGGACTACGAGCAGTACTTC
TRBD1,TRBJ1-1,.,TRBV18,CASSPGTDFNTEAFF,TGTGCCAGCTCCCCCGGGACAGACTTCAACACTGAAGCTTTCTTT
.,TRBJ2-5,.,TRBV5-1,CASSLRQETQYF,TGCGCCAGCAGCTTACGACAAGAGACCCAGTACTTC
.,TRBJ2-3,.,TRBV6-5,CASSYGGTDTQYF,TGTGCCAGCAGTTACGGGGGGACAGATACGCAGTATTTT
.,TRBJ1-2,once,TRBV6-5,CASSYGAGNYGYTF,TGTGCCAGCAGTTACGGCGCAGGGAACTATGGCTACACCTTC
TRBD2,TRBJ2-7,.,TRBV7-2,CASSLGGLALYEQYF,TGTGCCAGCAGCTTAGGGGGACTAGCTCTATACGAGCAGTACTTC
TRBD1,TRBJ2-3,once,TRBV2,CASSEAGTETDTQYF,TGTGCCAGCAGTGAAGCGGGGACAGAAACAGATACGCAGTATTTT
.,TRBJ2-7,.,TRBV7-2,CASSLGAVYEQYF,TGTGCCAGCAGCTTAGGAGCTGTCTACGAGCAGTACTTC
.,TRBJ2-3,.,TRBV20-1,CSARDTLAQYF,TGCAGTGCTAGAGATACTCTAGCGCAGTATTTT
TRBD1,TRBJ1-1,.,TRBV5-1,CASSPPGQAMNTEAFF,TGCGCCAGCAGCCCCCCGGGACAGGCAATGAACACTGAAGCTTTCTTT
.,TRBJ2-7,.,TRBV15,CATSGDSYEQYF,TGTGCCACCAGCGGGGACTCCTACGAGCAGTACTTC
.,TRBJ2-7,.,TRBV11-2,CASSFDWEGYEQYF,TGTGCCAGCAGCTTCGACTGGGAAGGGTACGAGCAGTACTTC
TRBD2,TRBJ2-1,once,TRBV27,CASSFGLAPINEQFF,TGTGCCAGCAGTTTCGGACTAGCGCCTATCAATGAGCAGTTCTTC
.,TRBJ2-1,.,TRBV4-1,CASSRPPGGADNEQFF,TGCGCCAGCAGCCGCCCACCAGGAGGTGCGGACAATGAGCAGTTCTTC
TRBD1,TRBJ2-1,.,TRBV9,CASSRNRDRSFTYNEQFF,TGTGCCAGCAGCCGGAACCGGGACAGGAGTTTCACCTACAATGAGCAGTTCTTC
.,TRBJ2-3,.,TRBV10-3,CAISVGLASSTDTQYF,TGTGCCATCAGTGTGGGGCTAGCGTCTAGCACAGATACGCAGTATTTT
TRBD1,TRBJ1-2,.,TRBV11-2,CASSLDEMWDRGYHGYTF,TGTGCCAGCAGCTTAGATGAGATGTGGGACAGGGGTTACCATGGCTACACCTTC
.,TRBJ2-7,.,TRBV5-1,CASSSLDNSYEQYF,TGCGCCAGCAGCTCTCTGGACAACTCCTACGAGCAGTACTTC
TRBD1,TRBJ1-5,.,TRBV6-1,CASSDLGQAHQPQHF,TGTGCCAGCAGTGATCTCGGACAGGCCCATCAGCCCCAGCATTTT
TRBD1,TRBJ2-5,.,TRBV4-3,CASSQPTGGRETQYF,TGCGCCAGCAGCCAACCTACAGGGGGCAGAGAGACCCAGTACTTC
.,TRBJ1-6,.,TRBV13,CASSLMWGEDNSPLHF,TGTGCCAGCAGCTTAATGTGGGGCGAGGATAATTCACCCCTCCACTTT
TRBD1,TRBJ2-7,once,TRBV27,CASSPGVQDRVYEQYF,TGTGCCAGCAGTCCGGGGGTTCAGGACAGGGTCTACGAGCAGTACTTC
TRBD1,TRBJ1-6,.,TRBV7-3,CASSPQGNNSPLHF,TGTGCCAGCAGCCCACAGGGGAATAATTCACCCCTCCACTTT
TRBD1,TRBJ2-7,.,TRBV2,CASIRTGSYEQYF,TGTGCCAGCATTAGGACAGGGTCCTACGAGCAGTACTTC
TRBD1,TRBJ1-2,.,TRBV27,CASSGEGAGYGYTF,TGTGCCAGCAGTGGGGAGGGGGCGGGCTATGGCTACACCTTC
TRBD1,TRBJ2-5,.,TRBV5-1,CASSLAPGQGETQYF,TGCGCCAGCAGCTTGGCGCCGGGACAGGGAGAGACCCAGTACTTC
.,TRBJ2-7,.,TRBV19,CASSPRVRGDAYF,TGTGCCAGTAGTCCCCGGGTCCGCGGGGACGCGTACTTC
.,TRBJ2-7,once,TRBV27,CASRELGDPRQYF,TGTGCCAGCAGGGAATTAGGGGACCCTCGGCAGTACTTC
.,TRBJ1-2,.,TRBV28,CASSLVQRDYGYTF,TGTGCCAGCAGTTTGGTGCAGCGTGACTATGGCTACACCTTC
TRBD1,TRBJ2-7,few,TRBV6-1,CASSERGPSSYEQYF,TGTGCCAGCAGTGAAAGGGGGCCGTCGTCCTACGAGCAGTACTTC
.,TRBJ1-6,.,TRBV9,CASSVGSNYNSPLHF,TGTGCCAGCAGCGTAGGGAGCAATTATAATTCACCCCTCCACTTT
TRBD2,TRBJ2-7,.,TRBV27,CASSLDGLAGDEQYF,TGTGCCAGCAGTTTAGATGGACTAGCGGGAGACGAGCAGTACTTC
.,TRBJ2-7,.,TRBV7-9,CASSPPTTDYEQYF,TGTGCCAGCAGCCCCCCGACTACTGACTACGAGCAGTACTTC
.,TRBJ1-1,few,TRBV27,CASSPLGGGTEAFF,TGTGCCAGCAGTCCCTTAGGGGGGGGCACTGAAGCTTTCTTT
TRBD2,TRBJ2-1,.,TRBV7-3,CASSPTPGLAGNEQFF,TGTGCCAGCAGCCCGACCCCGGGACTAGCGGGCAATGAGCAGTTCTTC
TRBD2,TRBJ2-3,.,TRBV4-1,CASSKRGAQADTQYF,TGCGCCAGCAGCAAGCGGGGGGCCCAGGCAGATACGCAGTATTTT
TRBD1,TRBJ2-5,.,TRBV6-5,CASSPGQGSWETQYF,TGTGCCAGCAGTCCGGGACAGGGTTCGTGGGAGACCCAGTACTTC
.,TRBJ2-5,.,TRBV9,CASTLGGAQETQYF,TGTGCCAGCACCCTTGGGGGGGCTCAAGAGACCCAGTACTTC
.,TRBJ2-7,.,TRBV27,CASSLGRISSHYEQYF,TGTGCCAGCAGTTTAGGAAGGATTTCCTCTCACTACGAGCAGTACTTC
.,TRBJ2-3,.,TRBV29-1,CSVDRDSSTSTDTQYF,TGCAGCGTTGATAGGGACTCTTCCACTAGCACAGATACGCAGTATTTT
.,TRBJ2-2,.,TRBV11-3,CASSAGPANTGELFF,TGTGCCAGCAGCGCAGGGCCCGCGAACACCGGGGAGCTGTTTTTT
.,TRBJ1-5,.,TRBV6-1,CASSIWSQAGQPQHF,TGTGCCAGCAGTATTTGGAGTCAGGCAGGACAGCCCCAGCATTTT
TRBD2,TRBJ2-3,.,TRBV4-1,CASSQASGGTDTQYF,TGTGCCAGCAGCCAAGCTAGCGGGGGGACCGATACGCAGTATTTT
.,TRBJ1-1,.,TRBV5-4,CASSLPGLGTEAFF,TGTGCCAGCAGCCTCCCCGGCTTGGGCACTGAAGCTTTCTTT
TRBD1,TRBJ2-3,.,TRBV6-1,CASSRTGGGTDTQYF,TGTGCCAGCAGCCGGACAGGGGGCGGCACAGATACGCAGTATTTT